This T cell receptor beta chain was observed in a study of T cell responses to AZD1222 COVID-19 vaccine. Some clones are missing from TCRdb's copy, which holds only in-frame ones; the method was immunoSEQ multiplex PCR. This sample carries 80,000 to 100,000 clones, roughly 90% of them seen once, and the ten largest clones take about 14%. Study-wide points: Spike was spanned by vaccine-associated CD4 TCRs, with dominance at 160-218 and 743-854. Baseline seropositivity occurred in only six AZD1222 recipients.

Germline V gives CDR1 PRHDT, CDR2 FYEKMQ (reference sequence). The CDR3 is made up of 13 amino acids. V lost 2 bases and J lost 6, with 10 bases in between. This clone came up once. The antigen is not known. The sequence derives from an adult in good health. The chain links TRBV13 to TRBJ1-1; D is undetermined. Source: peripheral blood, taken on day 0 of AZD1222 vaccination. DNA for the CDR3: TGTGCCAGCAGCTTAAGAGGAGGACCTGAAGCTTTCTTT. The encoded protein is CASSLRGGPEAFF. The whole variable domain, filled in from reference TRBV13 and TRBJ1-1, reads AAGVIQSPRHLIKEKRETATLKCYPIPRHDTVYWYQQGPGQDPQFLISFYEKMQSDKGSIPDRFSAQQFSDYHSELNMSSLELGDSALYFCASSLRGGPEAFFGQGTRLTVV.